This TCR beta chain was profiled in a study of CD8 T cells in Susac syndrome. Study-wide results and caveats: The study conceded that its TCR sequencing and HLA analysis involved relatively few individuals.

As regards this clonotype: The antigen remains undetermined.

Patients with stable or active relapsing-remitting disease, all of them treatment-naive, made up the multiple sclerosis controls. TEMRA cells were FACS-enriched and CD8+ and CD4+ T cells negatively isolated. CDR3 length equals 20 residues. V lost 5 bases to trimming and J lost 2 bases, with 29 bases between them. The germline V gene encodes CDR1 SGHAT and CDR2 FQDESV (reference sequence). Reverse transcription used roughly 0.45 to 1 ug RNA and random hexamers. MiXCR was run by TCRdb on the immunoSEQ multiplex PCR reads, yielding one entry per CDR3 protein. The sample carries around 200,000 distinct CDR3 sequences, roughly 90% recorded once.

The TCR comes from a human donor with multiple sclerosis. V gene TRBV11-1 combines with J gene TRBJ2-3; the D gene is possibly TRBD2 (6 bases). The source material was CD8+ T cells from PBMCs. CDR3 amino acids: CASSTTRRGEDGSNTDTQYF. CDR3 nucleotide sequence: TGTGCCAGCAGCACCACTCGGAGGGGTGAGGACGGGAGCAACACAGATACGCAGTATTTT.